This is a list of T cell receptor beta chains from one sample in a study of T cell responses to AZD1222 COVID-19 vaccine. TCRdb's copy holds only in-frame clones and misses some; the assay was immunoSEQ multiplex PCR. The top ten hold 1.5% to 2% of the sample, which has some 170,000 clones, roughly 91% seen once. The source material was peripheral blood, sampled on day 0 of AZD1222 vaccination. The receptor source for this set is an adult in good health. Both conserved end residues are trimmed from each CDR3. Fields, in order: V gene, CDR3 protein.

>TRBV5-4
ASTARQQNTEAF
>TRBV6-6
ASSFQGAESPLH
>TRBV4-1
ASSQEAVYNEQF
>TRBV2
ASSEFPQGQETQY
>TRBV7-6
ASSSNHGAGATGELF
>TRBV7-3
ASSLTQGAAEAF
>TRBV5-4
ASTKNRGNTEAF
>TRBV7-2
ASSYSGWDTQY
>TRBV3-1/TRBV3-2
ASSQLAGVDAQY
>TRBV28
ASSVTAGFTGELF
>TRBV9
ASSAGALNNEQF
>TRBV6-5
ASSSDRGQPQH
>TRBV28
ASSLLAEDNEQF
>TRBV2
ASRPGTSGYEQY
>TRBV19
ASSIGRGGEKLF
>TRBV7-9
ASSLESGLYGYT
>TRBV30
AWSSDRGGGYT
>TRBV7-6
ASSLAGTGGVNEQF
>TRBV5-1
ASSLGTGTSTDTQY
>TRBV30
AWRGGTSGRETQY
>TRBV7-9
ASSQPGQPIYGYT
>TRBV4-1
ASSQNTVPNTEAF
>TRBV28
ASSLGTAQSNYGYT
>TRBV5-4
ASSLQGAHGNTIY
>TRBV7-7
ASSPEAAGLTGELF
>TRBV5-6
ASSPGHTNEKLF
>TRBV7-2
ASSLMRDEQY
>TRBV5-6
ASSLRDRDFNT
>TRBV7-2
ASSVTGRVNYGYT
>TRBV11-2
ASSPTANYGYT
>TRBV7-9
ASSLLGQGHNTEAF
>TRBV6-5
ASINGVGSNQPQH
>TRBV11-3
ASSFGTGANEQF
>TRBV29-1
SVGQLNTEAF
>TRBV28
ASSLLRNWITQPQH
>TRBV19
ASSPSTHMNTEAF
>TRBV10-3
AIRAGFSANYGYT
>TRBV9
ASSPSLAWYEQY
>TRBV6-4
ASSDIGTSGRAFLEQY
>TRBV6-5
ASKGGPSTDTQY
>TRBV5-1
ASSPAGPWAGELF
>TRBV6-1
ASSDLIAGGGYEQY
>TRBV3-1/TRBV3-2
ASSPRGGNQPQH
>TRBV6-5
ASSYSGVQGQPQH
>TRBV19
ASSIVGMNTEAF
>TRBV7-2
ASSPPSLVSYNEQF
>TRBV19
ASSMSGQSNQPQH
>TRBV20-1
SASTGDTQY
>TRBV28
ASYSTDTYNEQF
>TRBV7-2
ASSLPGQGRTGELF
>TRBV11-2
ASSAWAGEAF
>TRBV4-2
ASSQDQRPTDTQY
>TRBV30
AWMGTYNSPLH
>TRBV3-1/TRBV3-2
ASSQLWGGQPQH